This record concerns one TCR beta chain sequence. Terminally differentiated effector memory CD45RA+ cells were excluded by CCR7 positive selection of CD45RO-negative cells. The study drew its donors from healthy HIV-negative adults without recent acute infections or vaccinations. Here immunoSEQ multiplex PCR was the method, and the copy in TCRdb shows in-frame clones only, minus some. Of some 2 million clones listed, 85% to 95% are singletons. These data are taken from a study of shared clonotypes between healthy human individuals. Germline-derived CDR1 and CDR2 are SGHRS and YFSETQ. The V end was cut by 0 bases, the J end by 3 bases, with 13 bases between. The CDR3 loop spans 15 amino acids.

Specimen: naive CD8+ T cells sorted from blood. This clonotype was sampled from a man aged 18-30 years in good health. The gene calls are TRBV5-1 and TRBJ2-7, with D possibly matching TRBD2 (6 bases). Here the CDR3 DNA reads TGCGCCAGCAGCTTGGCCTCGGGACTTGTCTACGAGCAGTACTTC. Encoded protein: CASSLASGLVYEQYF.